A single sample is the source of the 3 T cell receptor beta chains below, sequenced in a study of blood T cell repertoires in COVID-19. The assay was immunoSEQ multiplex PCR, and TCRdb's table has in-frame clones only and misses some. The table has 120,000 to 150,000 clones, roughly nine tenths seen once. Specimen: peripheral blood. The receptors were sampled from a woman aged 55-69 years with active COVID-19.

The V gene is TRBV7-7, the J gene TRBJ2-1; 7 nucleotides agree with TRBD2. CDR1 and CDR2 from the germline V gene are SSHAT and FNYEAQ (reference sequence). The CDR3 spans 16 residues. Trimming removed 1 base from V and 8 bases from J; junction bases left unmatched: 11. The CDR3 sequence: CASSLGYGGSGDEQFF. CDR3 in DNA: TGTGCCAGCAGCTTAGGGTATGGCGGGAGTGGCGATGAGCAGTTCTTC. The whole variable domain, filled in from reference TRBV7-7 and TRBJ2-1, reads GAGVSQSPRYKVTKRGQDVTLRCDPISSHATLYWYQQALGQGPEFLTYFNYEAQPDKSGLPSDRFSAERPEGSISTLTIQRTEQRDSAMYRCASSLGYGGSGDEQFFGPGTRLTVL.

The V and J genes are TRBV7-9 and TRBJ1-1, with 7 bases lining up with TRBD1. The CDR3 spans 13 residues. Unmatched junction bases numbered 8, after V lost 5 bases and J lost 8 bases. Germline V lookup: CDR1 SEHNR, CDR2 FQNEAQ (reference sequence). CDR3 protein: CASSRVAGGEAFF. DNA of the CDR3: TGTGCCAGCAGCCGCGTAGCAGGGGGGGAAGCTTTCTTT.

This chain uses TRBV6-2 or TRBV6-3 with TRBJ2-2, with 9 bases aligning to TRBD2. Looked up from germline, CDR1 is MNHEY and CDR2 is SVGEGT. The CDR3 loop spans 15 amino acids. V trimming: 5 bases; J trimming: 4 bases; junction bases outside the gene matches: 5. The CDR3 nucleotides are TGTGCCAGCAGTCCCGGCGGGAGGGCCACCGGGGAGCTGTTTTTT. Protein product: CASSPGGRATGELFF.